This is a list of T cell receptor beta chains from one sample in a study of T cells in Graves' hyperthyroidism and ophthalmopathy. TCRdb itself ran the multiplex PCR reads through MiXCR, one entry per CDR3 protein. This table holds 400,000 to 550,000 distinct CDR3 sequences, approximately 24% found once. Sequences were obtained from blood. The receptor set was obtained from a woman aged 30 to 39 with Graves' ophthalmopathy. Each CDR3 is given with its conserved first and last residue. Each record gives: CDR3 DNA, CDR3 protein, J gene, V gene, D gene, clone size. D genes are given only for firm matches. Part of the rows lack a size; the others show once, few, many or a class for expanded clones.

DNA: TGTGCCAGCAGTTACTCATGGATCGCGGGGGGGACCCAGTACTTC
CDR3: CASSYSWIAGGTQYF
J: TRBJ2-5
V: TRBV6-5
D: TRBD2
size: many

DNA: TGTGCCAGCAGTGGGGACAGCGGGGAGCTGTTTTTT
CDR3: CASSGDSGELFF
J: TRBJ2-2
V: TRBV2
D: TRBD1
size: many

DNA: TGCAGCGTTGAAGACTCACAGGGAGCATACGAGCAGTACTTC
CDR3: CSVEDSQGAYEQYF
J: TRBJ2-7
V: TRBV29-1
D: -
size: many

DNA: TGTGCCTGGAGCCCAGGACAGGGAGGATCAGACGAGCAGTACTTC
CDR3: CAWSPGQGGSDEQYF
J: TRBJ2-7
V: TRBV30
D: TRBD1
size: many

DNA: TGCAGTGCTCCAAAATCCACCGGGGAGCTGTTTTTT
CDR3: CSAPKSTGELFF
J: TRBJ2-2
V: TRBV20-1
D: -
size: many

DNA: TGTGCCAGCAGAGATATCCACTTCACGCGGACTAGCGGGGGGTCGATCACCTACGAGCAGTACTTC
CDR3: CASRDIHFTRTSGGSITYEQYF
J: TRBJ2-7
V: TRBV25-1
D: TRBD2
size: many

DNA: TGTGCCAGCAGCGGCGACCGGGACAGGGGGCAGGTTTCTACCCAGTACTTC
CDR3: CASSGDRDRGQVSTQYF
J: TRBJ2-5
V: TRBV9
D: TRBD1
size: many

DNA: TGCAGTGCTAGACCCTCCCGGGGGACCGACACCTCCGAGCAGTACTTC
CDR3: CSARPSRGTDTSEQYF
J: TRBJ2-7
V: TRBV20-1
D: -
size: many

DNA: TGTGCCAGCAGTTACTACGGGACAGGGAACACTGAAGCTTTCTTT
CDR3: CASSYYGTGNTEAFF
J: TRBJ1-1
V: TRBV6-5
D: TRBD1
size: many

DNA: TGCAGCGTTCAGGCGGACAGCTCCTACGAGCAGTACTTC
CDR3: CSVQADSSYEQYF
J: TRBJ2-7
V: TRBV29-1
D: -
size: -

DNA: TGCGCCAGCAGCTTGGCCGCGGCAGGGGGACAAGAGACCCAGTACTTC
CDR3: CASSLAAAGGQETQYF
J: TRBJ2-5
V: TRBV5-1
D: TRBD1
size: -

DNA: TGTGCCAGCAGTCGGCAGGGGAACAGCTATGGCTACACCTTC
CDR3: CASSRQGNSYGYTF
J: TRBJ1-2
V: TRBV2
D: -
size: many

DNA: TGCAGTGCTAGAGATCCAGGGAATCAAGAGACCCAGTACTTC
CDR3: CSARDPGNQETQYF
J: TRBJ2-5
V: TRBV20-1
D: -
size: many

DNA: TGTGCCAGCAGACGCCCGGGACTAGCGGGAGATGGGGGCTCCTACGAGCAGTACTTC
CDR3: CASRRPGLAGDGGSYEQYF
J: TRBJ2-7
V: TRBV6-2/TRBV6-3
D: TRBD2
size: -

DNA: TGTGCCAGCAGCTTAGGCACCTACTACGAGCAGTACTTC
CDR3: CASSLGTYYEQYF
J: TRBJ2-7
V: TRBV7-8
D: -
size: -

DNA: TGTGCCAGCTCACCTCAGGGACAGTCTGACTATGGCTACACCTTC
CDR3: CASSPQGQSDYGYTF
J: TRBJ1-2
V: TRBV18
D: TRBD1
size: few

DNA: TGTGCCACCAGCACCTCTAACTATGGCTACACCTTC
CDR3: CATSTSNYGYTF
J: TRBJ1-2
V: TRBV15
D: -
size: many

DNA: TGTGCCACCAGCAGAGATGCCCAGGGTGTGGGACAGCCCCAGCATTTT
CDR3: CATSRDAQGVGQPQHF
J: TRBJ1-5
V: TRBV15
D: -
size: -

DNA: TGTGCCAGCAGTACCGGGACAGGCGATTACTATAGCAATCAGCCCCAGCATTTT
CDR3: CASSTGTGDYYSNQPQHF
J: TRBJ1-5
V: TRBV2
D: TRBD1
size: -

DNA: TGTGCCAGCAGTGAAGGCCCAGGGGGCGGCAATCAGCCCCAGCATTTT
CDR3: CASSEGPGGGNQPQHF
J: TRBJ1-5
V: TRBV6-1
D: TRBD1
size: -

DNA: TGTGCCAGCAGGGAACCTACGGGACAGGGTAATGAGCCCCAGCATTTT
CDR3: CASREPTGQGNEPQHF
J: TRBJ1-5
V: TRBV6-1
D: TRBD1
size: -

DNA: TGCAGTGCTAGACGCCCGGACAGGAGCCCCGCCTACGAGCAGTACTTC
CDR3: CSARRPDRSPAYEQYF
J: TRBJ2-7
V: TRBV20-1
D: TRBD1
size: -